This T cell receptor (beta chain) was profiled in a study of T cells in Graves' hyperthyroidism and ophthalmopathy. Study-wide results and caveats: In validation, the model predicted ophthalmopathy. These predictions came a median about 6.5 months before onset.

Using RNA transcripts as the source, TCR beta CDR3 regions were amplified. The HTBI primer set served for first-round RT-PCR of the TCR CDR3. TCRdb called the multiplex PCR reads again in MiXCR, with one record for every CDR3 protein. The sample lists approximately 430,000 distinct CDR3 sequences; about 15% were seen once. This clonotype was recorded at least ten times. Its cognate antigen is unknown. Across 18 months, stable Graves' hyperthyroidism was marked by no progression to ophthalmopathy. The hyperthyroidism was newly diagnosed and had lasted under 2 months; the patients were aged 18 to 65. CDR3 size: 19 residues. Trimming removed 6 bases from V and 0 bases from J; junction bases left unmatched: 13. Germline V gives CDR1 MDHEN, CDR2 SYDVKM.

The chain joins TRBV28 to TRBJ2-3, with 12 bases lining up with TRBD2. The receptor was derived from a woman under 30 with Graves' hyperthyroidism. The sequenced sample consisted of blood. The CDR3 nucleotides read TGTGCCAGCAGCCTGGGACTAGCGGGCTGGGGTGCTAGCACAGATACGCAGTATTTT. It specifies CASSLGLAGWGASTDTQYF.